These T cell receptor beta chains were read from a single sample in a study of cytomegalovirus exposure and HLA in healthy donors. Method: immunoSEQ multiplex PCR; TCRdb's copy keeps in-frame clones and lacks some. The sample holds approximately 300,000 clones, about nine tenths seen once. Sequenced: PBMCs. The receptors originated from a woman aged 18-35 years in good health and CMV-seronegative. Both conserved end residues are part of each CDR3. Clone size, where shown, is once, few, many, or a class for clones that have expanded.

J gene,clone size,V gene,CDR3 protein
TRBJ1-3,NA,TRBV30,CAWGFGNTIYF
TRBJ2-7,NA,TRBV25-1,CASSDGRTGAYEQYF
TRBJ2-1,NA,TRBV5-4,CASSRAGGSGNEQFF
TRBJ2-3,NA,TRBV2,CASSPDRAAGKDTQYF
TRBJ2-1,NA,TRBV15,CATSRDDYDEQFF
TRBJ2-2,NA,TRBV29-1,CSAQRPGANTGELFF
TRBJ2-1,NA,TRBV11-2,CASSLDSPGLAGGYNEQFF
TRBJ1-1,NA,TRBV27,CASSGGTEAFF
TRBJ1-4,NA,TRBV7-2,CASTSSDSYNEKLFF
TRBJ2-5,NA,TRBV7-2,CASWEAGGRGETQYF
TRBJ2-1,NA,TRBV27,CASSFGTSRRHQFF
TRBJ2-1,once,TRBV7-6,CASSGTALSSYNEQFF
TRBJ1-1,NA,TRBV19,CASTPRGAMGYTEAFF
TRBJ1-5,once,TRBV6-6,CASSSDRGNQPQHF
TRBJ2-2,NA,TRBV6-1,CASRDWTNTGELFF
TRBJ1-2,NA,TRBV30,CAWSGADYGYTF
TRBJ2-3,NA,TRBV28,CASSPFSGADTQYF
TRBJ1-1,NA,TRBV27,CASSQGVTEAFF
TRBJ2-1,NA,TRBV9,CASSESGSAVYEQFF
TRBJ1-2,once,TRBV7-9,CASTTGGGNDYTF
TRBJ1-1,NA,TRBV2,CASSTGQPEAFF
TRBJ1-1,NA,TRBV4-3,CASTAGVLNTEAFF
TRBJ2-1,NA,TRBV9,CASSPQRGHSYNEQFF
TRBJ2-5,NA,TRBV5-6,CASSLAGGGETQYF
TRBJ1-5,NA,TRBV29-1,CSVELRTGEGNQPQHF
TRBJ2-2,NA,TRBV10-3,CAISDRENTGELFF
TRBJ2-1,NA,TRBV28,CATRRDSPYNEQFF
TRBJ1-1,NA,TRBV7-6,CASQLSPVEGTEAFF
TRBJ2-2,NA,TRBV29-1,CSVEDPRGGTNTGELFF
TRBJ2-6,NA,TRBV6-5,CASSYAGGANVLTF
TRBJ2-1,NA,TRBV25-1,CASSEGGTSGARDEQFF
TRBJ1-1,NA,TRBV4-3,CASRRQVDTEAFF
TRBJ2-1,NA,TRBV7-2,CASSSPGSGETGEQFF
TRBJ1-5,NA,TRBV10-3,CAISVEEGQPQHF
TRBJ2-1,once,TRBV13,CASSSGLAANNEQFF
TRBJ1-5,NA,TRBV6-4,CASSAGGGNQPQHF
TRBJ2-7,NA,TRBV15,CATSRDSSGDEQYF
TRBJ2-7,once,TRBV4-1,CASSQDLPGQGRRDCEQYF
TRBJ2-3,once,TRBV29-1,CSAETGTDTQYF
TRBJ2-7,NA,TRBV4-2,CASSQGVAGSYEQYF
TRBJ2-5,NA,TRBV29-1,CSVEKGAGETQYF
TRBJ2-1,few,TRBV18,CASSPLAAGGVSNEQFF
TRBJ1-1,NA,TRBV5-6,CASTRQGHMNTEAFF
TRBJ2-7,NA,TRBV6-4,CASSAAPLATGGYEQYF